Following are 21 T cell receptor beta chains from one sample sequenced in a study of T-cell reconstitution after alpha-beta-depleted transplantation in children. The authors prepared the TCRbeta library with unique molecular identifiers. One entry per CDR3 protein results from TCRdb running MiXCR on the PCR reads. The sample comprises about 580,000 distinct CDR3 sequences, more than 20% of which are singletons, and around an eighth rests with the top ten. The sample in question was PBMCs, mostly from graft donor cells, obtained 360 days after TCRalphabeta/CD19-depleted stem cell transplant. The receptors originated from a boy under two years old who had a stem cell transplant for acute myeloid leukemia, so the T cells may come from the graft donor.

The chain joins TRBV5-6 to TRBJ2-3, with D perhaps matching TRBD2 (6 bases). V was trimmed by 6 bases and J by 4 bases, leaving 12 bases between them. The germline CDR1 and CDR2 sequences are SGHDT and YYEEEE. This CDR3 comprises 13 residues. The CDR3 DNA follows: TGTGCCAGCATGAGGCGGGGTTCAGATACGCAGTATTTT. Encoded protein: CASMRRGSDTQYF.

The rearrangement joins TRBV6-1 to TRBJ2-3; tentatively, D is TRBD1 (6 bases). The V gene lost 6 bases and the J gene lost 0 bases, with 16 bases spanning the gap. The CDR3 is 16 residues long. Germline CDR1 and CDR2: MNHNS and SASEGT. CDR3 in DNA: TGTGCCAGCAGCCCCCAGGGGCGGAGTAGCACAGATACGCAGTATTTT. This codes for CASSPQGRSSTDTQYF.

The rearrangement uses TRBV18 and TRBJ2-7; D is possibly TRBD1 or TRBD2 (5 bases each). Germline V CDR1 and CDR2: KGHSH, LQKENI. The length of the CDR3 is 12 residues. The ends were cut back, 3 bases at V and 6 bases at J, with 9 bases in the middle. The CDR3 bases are TGTGCCAGCTCACCGGGACCCGGCGAGCAGTACTTC. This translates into CASSPGPGEQYF.

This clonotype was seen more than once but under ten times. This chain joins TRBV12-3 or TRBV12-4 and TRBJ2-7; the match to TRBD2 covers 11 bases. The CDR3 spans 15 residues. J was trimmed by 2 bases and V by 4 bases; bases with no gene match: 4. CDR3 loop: CASSYLAGGAYEQYV. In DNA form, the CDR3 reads TGTGCCAGCAGTTATCTAGCGGGGGGTGCCTACGAGCAGTACGTC.

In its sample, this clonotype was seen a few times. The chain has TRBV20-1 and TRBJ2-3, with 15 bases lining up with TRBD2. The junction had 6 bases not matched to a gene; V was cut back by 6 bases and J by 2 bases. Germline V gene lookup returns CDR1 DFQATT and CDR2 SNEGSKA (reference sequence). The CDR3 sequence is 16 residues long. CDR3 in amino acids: CSALGTSGGITDTQYF. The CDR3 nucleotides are TGCAGTGCCCTTGGGACTAGCGGGGGGATCACAGATACGCAGTATTTT.

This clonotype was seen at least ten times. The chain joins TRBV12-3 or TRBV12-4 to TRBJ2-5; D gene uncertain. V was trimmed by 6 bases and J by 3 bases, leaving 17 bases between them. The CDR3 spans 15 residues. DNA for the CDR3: TGTGCCAGCAGCCCTTACTCGCTTTTTAAAGAGACCCAGTACTTC. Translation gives CASSPYSLFKETQYF.

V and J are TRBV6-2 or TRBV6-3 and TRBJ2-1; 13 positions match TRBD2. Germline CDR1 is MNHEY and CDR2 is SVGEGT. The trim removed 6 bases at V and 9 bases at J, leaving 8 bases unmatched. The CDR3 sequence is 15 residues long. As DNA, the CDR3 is TGTGCCAGCAGGATACTAGCGGGGGGGCTCGGTGAGCAGTTCTTC. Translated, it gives CASRILAGGLGEQFF.

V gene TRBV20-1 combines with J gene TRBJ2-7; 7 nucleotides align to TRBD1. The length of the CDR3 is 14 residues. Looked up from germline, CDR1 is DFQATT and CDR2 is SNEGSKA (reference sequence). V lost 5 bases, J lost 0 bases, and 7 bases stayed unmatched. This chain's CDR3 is CSAVTGMSSYEQYV. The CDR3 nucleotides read TGCAGTGCTGTGACAGGGATGAGCTCCTACGAGCAGTACGTC.

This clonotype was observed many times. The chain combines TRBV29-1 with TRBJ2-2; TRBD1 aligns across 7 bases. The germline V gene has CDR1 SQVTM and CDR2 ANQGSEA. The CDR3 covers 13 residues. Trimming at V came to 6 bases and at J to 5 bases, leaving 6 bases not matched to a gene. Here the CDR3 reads CSVRTGVTGELFF. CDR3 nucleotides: TGCAGCGTACGCACAGGGGTGACCGGGGAGCTGTTTTTT.

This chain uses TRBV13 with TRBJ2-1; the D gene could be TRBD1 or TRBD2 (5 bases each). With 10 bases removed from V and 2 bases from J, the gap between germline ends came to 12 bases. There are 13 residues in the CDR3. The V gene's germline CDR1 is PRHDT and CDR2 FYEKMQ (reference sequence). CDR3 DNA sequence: TGTGCCACAAAGGTGGGACCCTACAATGAGCAGTTCTTC. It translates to CATKVGPYNEQFF.

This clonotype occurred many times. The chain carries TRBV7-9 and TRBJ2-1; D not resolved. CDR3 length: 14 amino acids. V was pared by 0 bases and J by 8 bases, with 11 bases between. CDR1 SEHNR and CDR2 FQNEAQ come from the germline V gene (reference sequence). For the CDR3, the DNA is TGTGCCAGCAGCTTAGCGATTAACCGGGATGAGCAGTTCTTC. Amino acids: CASSLAINRDEQFF.

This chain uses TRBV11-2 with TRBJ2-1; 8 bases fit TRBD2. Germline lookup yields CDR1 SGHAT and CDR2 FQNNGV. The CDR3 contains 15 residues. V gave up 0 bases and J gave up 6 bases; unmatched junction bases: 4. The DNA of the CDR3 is TGTGCCAGCAGCTTAGAACGGGGGGGTGTCAATGAGCAGTTCTTC. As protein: CASSLERGGVNEQFF.

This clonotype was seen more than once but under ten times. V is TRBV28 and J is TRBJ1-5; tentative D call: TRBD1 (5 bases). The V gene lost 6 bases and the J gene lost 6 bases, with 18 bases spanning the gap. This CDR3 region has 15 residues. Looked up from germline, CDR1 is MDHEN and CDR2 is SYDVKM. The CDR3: CASSDWGGVGQPQHF. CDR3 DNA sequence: TGTGCCAGCAGCGATTGGGGGGGGGTTGGTCAGCCCCAGCATTTT.

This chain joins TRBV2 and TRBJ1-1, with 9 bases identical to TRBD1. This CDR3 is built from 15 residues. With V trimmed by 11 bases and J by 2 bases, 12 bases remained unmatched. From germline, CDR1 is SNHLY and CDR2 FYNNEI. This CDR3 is CACRRDRAINTEAFF. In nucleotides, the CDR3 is TGTGCCTGTAGGAGGGACAGGGCAATTAACACTGAAGCTTTCTTT.

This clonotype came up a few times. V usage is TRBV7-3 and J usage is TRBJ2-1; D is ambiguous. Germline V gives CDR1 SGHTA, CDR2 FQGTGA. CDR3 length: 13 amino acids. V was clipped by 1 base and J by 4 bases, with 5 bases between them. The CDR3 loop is CASSLMAYNEQFF. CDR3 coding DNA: TGTGCCAGCAGCTTAATGGCGTACAATGAGCAGTTCTTC.

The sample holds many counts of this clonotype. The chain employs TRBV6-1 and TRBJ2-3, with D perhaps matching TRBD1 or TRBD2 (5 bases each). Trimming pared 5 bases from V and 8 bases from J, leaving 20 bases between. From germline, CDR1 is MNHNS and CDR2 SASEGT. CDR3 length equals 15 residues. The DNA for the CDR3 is TGTGCCAGCAGTCCCCTTGGGGGAACCTACCTTACGCAGTATTTT. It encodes CASSPLGGTYLTQYF.

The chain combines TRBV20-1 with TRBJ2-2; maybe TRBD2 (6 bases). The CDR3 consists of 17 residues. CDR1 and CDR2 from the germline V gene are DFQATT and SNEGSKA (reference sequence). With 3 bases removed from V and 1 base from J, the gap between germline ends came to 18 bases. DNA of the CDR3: TGCAGTGCTAGTTGGAGGGATCGACCAGGGAACACCGGGGAGCTGTTTTTT. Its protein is CSASWRDRPGNTGELFF.

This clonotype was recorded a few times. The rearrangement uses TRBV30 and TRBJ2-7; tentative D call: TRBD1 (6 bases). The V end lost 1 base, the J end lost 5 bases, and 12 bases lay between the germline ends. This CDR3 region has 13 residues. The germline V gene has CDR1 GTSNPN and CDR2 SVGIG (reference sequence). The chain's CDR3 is CAWSARGTHEQYF. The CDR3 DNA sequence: TGTGCCTGGAGTGCCAGGGGTACCCACGAGCAGTACTTC.

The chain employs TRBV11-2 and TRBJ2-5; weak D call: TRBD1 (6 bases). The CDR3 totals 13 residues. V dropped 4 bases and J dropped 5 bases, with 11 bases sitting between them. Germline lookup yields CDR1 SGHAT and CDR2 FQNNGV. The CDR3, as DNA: TGTGCCAGCAGCTCAGGACAGATGGAGACCCAGTACTTC. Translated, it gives CASSSGQMETQYF. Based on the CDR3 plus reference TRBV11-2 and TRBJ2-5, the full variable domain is EAGVAQSPRYKIIEKRQSVAFWCNPISGHATLYWYQQILGQGPKLLIQFQNNGVVDDSQLPKDRFSAERLKGVDSTLKIQPAKLEDSAVYLCASSSGQMETQYFGPGTRLLVL.

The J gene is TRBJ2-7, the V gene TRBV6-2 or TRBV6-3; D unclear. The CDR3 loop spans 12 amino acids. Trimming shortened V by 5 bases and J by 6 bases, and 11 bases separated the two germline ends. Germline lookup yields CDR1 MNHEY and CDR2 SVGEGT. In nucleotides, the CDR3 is TGTGCCAGCAGTCGAGATTACAGCGAGCAGTACTTC. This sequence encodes CASSRDYSEQYF.

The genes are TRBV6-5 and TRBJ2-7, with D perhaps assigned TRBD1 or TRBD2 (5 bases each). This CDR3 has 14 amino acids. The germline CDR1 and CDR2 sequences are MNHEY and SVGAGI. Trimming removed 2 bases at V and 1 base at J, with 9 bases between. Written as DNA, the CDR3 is TGTGCCAGCAGTTACCGCAGGGAGTCCTACGAGCAGTACGTC. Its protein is CASSYRRESYEQYV.